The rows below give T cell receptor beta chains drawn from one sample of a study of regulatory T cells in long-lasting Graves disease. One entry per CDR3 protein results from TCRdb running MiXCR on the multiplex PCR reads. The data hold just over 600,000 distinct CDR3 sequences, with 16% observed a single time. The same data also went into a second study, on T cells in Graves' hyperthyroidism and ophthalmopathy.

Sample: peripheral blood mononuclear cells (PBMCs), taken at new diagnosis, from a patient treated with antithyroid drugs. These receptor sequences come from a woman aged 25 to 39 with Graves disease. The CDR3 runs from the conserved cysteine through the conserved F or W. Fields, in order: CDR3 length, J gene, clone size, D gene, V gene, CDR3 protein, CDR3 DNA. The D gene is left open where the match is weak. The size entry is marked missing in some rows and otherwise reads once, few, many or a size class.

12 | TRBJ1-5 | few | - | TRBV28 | CASRRADQPQHF | TGTGCCAGCAGGAGGGCAGATCAGCCCCAGCATTTT
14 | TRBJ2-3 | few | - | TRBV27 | CASSLVFPTDTQYF | TGTGCCAGCAGTTTAGTTTTTCCCACAGATACGCAGTATTTT
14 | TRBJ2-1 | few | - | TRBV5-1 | CASSPGLTDNEQFF | TGCGCCAGCAGCCCTGGACTCACGGACAATGAGCAGTTCTTC
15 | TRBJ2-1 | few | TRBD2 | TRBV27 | CASSFGSGVSDEQFF | TGTGCCAGCAGTTTCGGTAGCGGGGTTTCAGATGAGCAGTTCTTC
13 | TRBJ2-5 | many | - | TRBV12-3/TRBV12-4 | CASTHGAKETQYF | TGTGCCAGCACGCACGGCGCCAAAGAGACCCAGTACTTC
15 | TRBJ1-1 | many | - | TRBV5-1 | CASSLVVGANTEAFF | TGCGCCAGCAGCTTGGTTGTGGGGGCCAACACTGAAGCTTTCTTT
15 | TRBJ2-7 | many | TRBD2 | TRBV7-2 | CASSPGTSGGYEQYF | TGTGCCAGCAGCCCCGGGACTAGCGGGGGTTACGAGCAGTACTTC
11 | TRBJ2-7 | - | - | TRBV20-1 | CSAGRPPEQYF | TGCAGTGCGGGACGACCCCCGGAGCAGTACTTC
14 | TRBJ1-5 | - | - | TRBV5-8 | CASSLGRGYQPQHF | TGTGCCAGCAGCTTGGGCAGGGGATATCAGCCCCAGCATTTT
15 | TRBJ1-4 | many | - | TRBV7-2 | CASSSRSLEGEKLFF | TGTGCCAGCAGCTCCCGGAGTTTAGAAGGTGAAAAACTGTTTTTT
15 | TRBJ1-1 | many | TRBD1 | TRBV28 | CASSGRGTGRFEAFF | TGTGCCAGCAGTGGGCGGGGGACAGGCCGTTTTGAAGCTTTCTTT
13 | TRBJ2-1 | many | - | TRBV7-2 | CASSSRTYNEQFF | TGTGCCAGCAGTTCCAGGACCTACAATGAGCAGTTCTTC
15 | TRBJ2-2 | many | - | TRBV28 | CASSFVLVAAGELFF | TGTGCCAGCAGTTTTGTTCTGGTAGCCGCCGGGGAGCTGTTTTTT
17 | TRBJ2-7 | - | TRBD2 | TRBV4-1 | CASSQTSGRPSSYEQYF | TGCGCCAGCAGCCAAACTAGCGGGAGACCCTCCTCTTACGAGCAGTACTTC
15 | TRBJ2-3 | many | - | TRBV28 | CASSLTSFGTDTQYF | TGTGCCAGCAGCCTCACTAGTTTTGGCACAGATACGCAGTATTTT
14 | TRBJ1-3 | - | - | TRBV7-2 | CASSHSAQGYTIYF | TGTGCCAGCAGCCATAGTGCCCAGGGATACACCATATATTTT
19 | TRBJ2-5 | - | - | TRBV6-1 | CASRLWGVEYTGLQETQYF | TGTGCCAGCAGACTCTGGGGGGTAGAGTATACAGGACTCCAAGAGACCCAGTACTTC
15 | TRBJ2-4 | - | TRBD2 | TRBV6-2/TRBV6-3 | CASSGSGTAKNIQYF | TGTGCCAGCAGCGGTAGCGGGACGGCCAAAAACATTCAGTACTTC
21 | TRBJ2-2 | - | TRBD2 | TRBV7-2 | CASSLADLGRLAGGKGGELFF | TGTGCCAGCAGCTTAGCAGACTTGGGCCGACTAGCGGGGGGTAAAGGCGGGGAGCTGTTTTTT
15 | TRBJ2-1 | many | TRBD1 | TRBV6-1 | CASRLWDRGYNEQFF | TGTGCCAGCAGACTGTGGGACAGGGGCTACAATGAGCAGTTCTTC
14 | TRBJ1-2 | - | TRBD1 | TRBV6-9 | CASSYVQGAGGYTF | TGTGCCAGCAGTTACGTACAGGGGGCTGGCGGCTACACCTTC
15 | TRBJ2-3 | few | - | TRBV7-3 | CASSRSRTSTDTQYF | TGTGCCAGCAGCCGCAGCAGGACTAGCACAGATACGCAGTATTTT
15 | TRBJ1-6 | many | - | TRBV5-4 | CASSFRTANSSPLHF | TGTGCCAGCAGCTTCCGGACAGCAAATTCCTCACCCCTCCACTTT
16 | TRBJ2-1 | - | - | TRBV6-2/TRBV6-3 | CASKSGGERSYNEQFF | TGTGCCAGCAAATCTGGGGGAGAAAGGTCCTACAATGAGCAGTTCTTC
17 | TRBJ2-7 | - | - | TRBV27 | CASSRLGSRNPIYEQYF | TGTGCCAGCAGCCGGTTGGGGAGCCGGAACCCAATCTACGAGCAGTACTTC
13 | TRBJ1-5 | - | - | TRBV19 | CASSVRGTQPQHF | TGTGCCAGTAGTGTCAGGGGAACACAGCCCCAGCATTTT
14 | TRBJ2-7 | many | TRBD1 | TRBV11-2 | CASSPTTGGIEQYF | TGTGCCAGCAGCCCCACGACAGGGGGGATCGAGCAGTACTTC
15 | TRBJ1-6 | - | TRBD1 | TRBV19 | CASSRVGQGRTPLHF | TGTGCCAGTAGTAGGGTCGGACAGGGGCGGACACCCCTCCACTTT
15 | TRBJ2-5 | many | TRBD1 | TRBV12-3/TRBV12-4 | CASSRRGTGGETQYF | TGTGCCAGCAGTCGTCGAGGGACAGGGGGAGAGACCCAGTACTTC
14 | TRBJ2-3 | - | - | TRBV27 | CASTLSPSVDTQYF | TGTGCCAGCACCCTTTCCCCGAGTGTAGATACGCAGTATTTT
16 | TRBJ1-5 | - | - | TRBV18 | CASSPTSKGGNQPQHF | TGTGCCAGCTCACCTACTTCAAAAGGGGGCAATCAGCCCCAGCATTTT
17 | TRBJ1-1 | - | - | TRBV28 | CASSSPTRKGENTEAFF | TGTGCCAGCAGTTCCCCGACGAGAAAAGGAGAAAACACTGAAGCTTTCTTT
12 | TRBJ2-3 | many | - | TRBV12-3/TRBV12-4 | CASSVQVDTQYF | TGTGCCAGCAGTGTACAGGTAGATACGCAGTATTTT
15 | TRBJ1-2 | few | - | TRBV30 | CAWTAPQGNYYGYTF | TGTGCCTGGACCGCCCCCCAGGGAAACTACTATGGCTACACCTTC
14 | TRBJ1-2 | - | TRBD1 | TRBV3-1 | CASSSRGQGYGYTF | TGTGCCAGCAGCTCCAGGGGGCAGGGCTATGGCTACACCTTC
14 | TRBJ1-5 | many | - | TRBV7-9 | CASSTQGPGQPQHF | TGTGCCAGCAGCACACAGGGTCCAGGTCAGCCCCAGCATTTT
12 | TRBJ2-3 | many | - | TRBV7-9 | CASNLLSDTQYF | TGTGCCAGCAACTTGTTGTCCGATACGCAGTATTTT
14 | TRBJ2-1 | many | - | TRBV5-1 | CASSLGLGNNEQFF | TGTGCCAGCAGTTTGGGACTGGGGAACAATGAGCAGTTCTTC
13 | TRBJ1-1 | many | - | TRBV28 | CASSGGTPYRAFF | TGTGCCAGCAGTGGGGGGACCCCTTACCGAGCTTTCTTT
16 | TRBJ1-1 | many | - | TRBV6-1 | CASSQVSQGRDTEAFF | TGTGCCAGCAGTCAAGTTTCGCAGGGTAGGGACACTGAAGCTTTCTTT
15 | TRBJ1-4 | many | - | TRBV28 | CASSLPGAGNEKLFF | TGTGCCAGCAGTTTGCCGGGGGCCGGGAATGAAAAACTGTTTTTT
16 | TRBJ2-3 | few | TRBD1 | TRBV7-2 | CASSLVAGGGTDTQYF | TGTGCCAGCAGCTTAGTCGCAGGGGGAGGCACAGATACGCAGTATTTT
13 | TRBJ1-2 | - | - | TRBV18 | CASSPGKPIGYTF | TGTGCCAGCTCTCCGGGGAAGCCTATTGGCTACACCTTC
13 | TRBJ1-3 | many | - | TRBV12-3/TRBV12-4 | CASSPLGGNTIYF | TGTGCCAGCAGCCCCTTGGGCGGAAACACCATATATTTT
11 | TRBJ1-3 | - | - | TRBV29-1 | CSVEYSNTIYF | TGCAGCGTCGAGTACTCAAACACCATATATTTT
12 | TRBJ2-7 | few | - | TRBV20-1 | CSATGVNYEQYF | TGCAGTGCTACCGGGGTTAACTACGAGCAGTACTTC
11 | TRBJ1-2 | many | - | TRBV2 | CAIRQLYGYTF | TGTGCCATCCGACAGCTCTATGGCTACACCTTC
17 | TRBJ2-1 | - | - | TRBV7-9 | CASSFPGGTHSYNEQFF | TGTGCCAGCAGCTTTCCAGGTGGGACCCACTCCTACAATGAGCAGTTCTTC
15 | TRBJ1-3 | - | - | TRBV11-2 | CASSLDSGRGNTIYF | TGTGCCAGCAGCTTAGATTCGGGGCGGGGAAACACCATATATTTT
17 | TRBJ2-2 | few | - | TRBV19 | CASSIARRDPNTGELFF | TGTGCCAGTAGTATAGCCCGCCGAGATCCGAACACCGGGGAGCTGTTTTTT
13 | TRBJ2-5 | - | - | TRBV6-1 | CASRSGQSTAQYF | TGTGCCAGCAGATCTGGACAGTCAACGGCCCAGTACTTC
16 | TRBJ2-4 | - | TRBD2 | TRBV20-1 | CSALPSGKQAKNIQYF | TGCAGTGCGCTCCCTAGCGGGAAACAAGCCAAAAACATTCAGTACTTC